This T cell receptor (beta chain) came from a study of response to subunit inactivated influenza vaccine. From the RT-PCR reads, TCRdb called clonotypes with MiXCR, one entry per CDR3 protein. The sample carries about 780,000 distinct CDR3 sequences, under 20% recorded once. The germline V gene has CDR1 SGHRS and CDR2 YFSETQ. The ends were cut back, 0 bases at V and 5 bases at J, with 14 bases in the middle. The CDR3 extends over 15 amino acids. This chain joins TRBV5-1 and TRBJ2-5; no definite D call. Specimen: PBMCs from blood, collected roughly 5 days after vaccination. This clonotype originated in a man aged 50-59 years who received an inactivated influenza vaccine. The CDR3 loop reads CASSLASFEVETQYF. CDR3 coding DNA: TGCGCCAGCAGCTTGGCCTCCTTCGAAGTGGAGACCCAGTACTTC.